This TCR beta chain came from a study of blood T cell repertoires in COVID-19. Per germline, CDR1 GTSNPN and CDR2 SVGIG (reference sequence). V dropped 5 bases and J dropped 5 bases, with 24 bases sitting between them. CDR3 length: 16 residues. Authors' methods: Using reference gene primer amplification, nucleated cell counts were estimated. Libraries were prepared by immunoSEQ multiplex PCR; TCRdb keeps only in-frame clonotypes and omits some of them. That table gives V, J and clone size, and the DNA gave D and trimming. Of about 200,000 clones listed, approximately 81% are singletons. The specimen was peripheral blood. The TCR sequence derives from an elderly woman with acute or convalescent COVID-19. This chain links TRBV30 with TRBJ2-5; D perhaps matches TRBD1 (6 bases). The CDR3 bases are TGTGCCTGGGGGCCCCGCTTGGGGGCAAACAGGGAGACCCAGTACTTC. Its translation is CAWGPRLGANRETQYF.